The 17 T cell receptor beta chains reported below all come from one sample, sequenced in a study of cytomegalovirus exposure and HLA in healthy donors. Sequencing was performed with immunoSEQ multiplex PCR; in TCRdb, only in-frame clones are kept and a portion is missing. This sample has 75,000 to 85,000 clones, with about nine tenths found just once. The sequencing sample was made of PBMCs. These receptor sequences come from a young man in good health and CMV-seronegative.

The chain recombines TRBV5-1 with TRBJ2-3; possibly TRBD2 for D (6 bases). The CDR3 runs 14 residues. V was clipped by 4 bases and J by 4 bases, with 13 bases between them. In germline, CDR1 is SGHRS, CDR2 YFSETQ. In DNA form, the CDR3 reads TGCGCCAGCAGCACCCAGGCTAGCGCAGATACGCAGTATTTT. Translation: CASSTQASADTQYF.

The CDR3 nucleotides are TGTGCCACCAGCAGAGAAGTGACTAGCGGGAGTTTTTCGGGCGGGGAGCTGTTTTTT. Protein: CATSREVTSGSFSGGELFF. This rearrangement joins TRBV15 to TRBJ2-2; 12 nucleotides match TRBD2. After removal of 0 bases from V and 7 bases from J, the junction contained 12 bases not matched to a gene. The CDR3 consists of 19 residues. Germline V gene sequence: CDR1 LNHNV, CDR2 YYDKDF (reference sequence).

This clone was observed a handful of times. The chain employs TRBV28 and TRBJ1-2, with 8 bases aligning to TRBD1. Per germline, CDR1 MDHEN and CDR2 SYDVKM. J lost 6 bases, V lost 4 bases, and 7 bases had no gene match. The CDR3 spans 14 residues. CDR3: CASSWWTGSNGYTF. CDR3 in DNA: TGTGCCAGCAGTTGGTGGACAGGGTCGAATGGCTACACCTTC.

The chain uses TRBV28 and TRBJ2-1; D is possibly TRBD2 (6 bases). The germline V gene encodes CDR1 MDHEN and CDR2 SYDVKM. Trimming shortened V by 2 bases and J by 6 bases, and 20 bases separated the two germline ends. CDR3 length equals 17 residues. CDR3 region: CASSLAGGSLVVNEQFF. The DNA for the CDR3 is TGTGCCAGCAGTTTAGCCGGGGGATCTCTCGTAGTCAATGAGCAGTTCTTC.

V gene TRBV29-1 combines with J gene TRBJ2-7, with 7 nucleotides matching TRBD2. With 2 bases clipped from V and 0 bases from J, the junction kept 4 bases outside the gene matches. The CDR3 has 14 residues. The germline CDR1 and CDR2 sequences are SQVTM and ANQGSEA. CDR3 protein: CSVELRGDSYEQYF. DNA of the CDR3: TGCAGCGTTGAACTCCGGGGGGACTCCTACGAGCAGTACTTC.

The chain has TRBV27 and TRBJ2-1; 12 bases map to TRBD2. The V and J ends lost 6 bases and 7 bases, in that order; junction bases with no gene match: 7. CDR1 and CDR2 (germline): MNHEY, SMNVEV (reference sequence). The CDR3 covers 15 residues. In nucleotides, the CDR3 is TGTGCCAGCAGACCAGGACTAGCGGGGTCTAATGAGCAGTTCTTC. Translation gives CASRPGLAGSNEQFF.

This chain links TRBV2 with TRBJ1-5; 10 bases align to TRBD1. The V segment lost 6 bases and the J segment 4 bases; nucleotides outside the gene matches: 3. CDR3 size: 14 residues. CDR1 and CDR2 from the germline V gene are SNHLY and FYNNEI. CDR3: CASSGQGGNQPQHF. CDR3 DNA sequence: TGTGCCAGCAGCGGACAGGGGGGGAATCAGCCCCAGCATTTT.

The CDR3 region has the DNA TGTGCCAGCAGGCTCTACTTACAGGGGAGTTATGGCTACACCTTC. Protein sequence: CASRLYLQGSYGYTF. The chain has TRBV27 and TRBJ1-2, with 7 bases lining up with TRBD1. Trimming took 6 bases from V and 5 from J; bases not matched to a gene: 12. The CDR3 covers 15 residues. Germline lookup yields CDR1 MNHEY and CDR2 SMNVEV (reference sequence).

The J gene is TRBJ1-6, the V gene TRBV19; no reliable D call. Germline CDR1 reads LNHDA; CDR2 reads SQIVND (reference sequence). The CDR3 has 15 amino acids. The V end lost 7 bases, the J end lost 7 bases, and 17 bases lay between the germline ends. In DNA, the CDR3 is TGTGCCAGTAATGCCGGAGTGGAAACAAATTCACCCCTCCACTTT. It yields the protein CASNAGVETNSPLHF.

This chain links TRBV6-5 with TRBJ1-2; a possible D gene is TRBD1 (5 bases). This CDR3 contains 15 residues. Trimming took 2 bases from V and 3 from J, leaving 13 bases between them. Germline-derived CDR1 and CDR2 are MNHEY and SVGAGI. Written as DNA, the CDR3 is TGTGCCAGCAGTTACACCAGGGTCAGAGACTATGGCTACACCTTC. Residues: CASSYTRVRDYGYTF.

This chain joins TRBV27 and TRBJ2-2; 7 bases agree with TRBD1. V trimming: 5 bases; J trimming: 4 bases; junction bases outside the gene matches: 7. The CDR3 spans 15 residues. CDR1 is MNHEY and CDR2 is SMNVEV in the germline V gene (reference sequence). In DNA form, the CDR3 reads TGTGCCAGCAGTCCAAAACAGGGGCCCACCGGGGAGCTGTTTTTT. It specifies CASSPKQGPTGELFF.

V usage is TRBV19 and J usage is TRBJ2-7; D is ambiguous. The V gene's germline CDR1 is LNHDA and CDR2 SQIVND (reference sequence). This CDR3 contains 12 residues. V lost 4 bases and J lost 6, with 10 bases in between. The CDR3 bases are TGTGCCAGTAGTACTACGAGTCCCGAGCAGTACTTC. The encoded protein is CASSTTSPEQYF.

V and J are TRBV27 and TRBJ2-1; perhaps TRBD2 as D (5 bases). The CDR3 loop spans 14 amino acids. Per germline, CDR1 MNHEY and CDR2 SMNVEV (reference sequence). V was cut by 0 bases and J by 9 bases, with 12 bases left in between. This CDR3 is CASSLSPDSSEQFF. The CDR3 DNA sequence: TGTGCCAGCAGTTTATCGCCGGACTCCAGTGAGCAGTTCTTC.

This rearrangement joins TRBV28 to TRBJ2-1, with a possible D match to TRBD2 (5 bases). Germline V gene data show CDR1 as MDHEN and CDR2 as SYDVKM. Trimming shortened V by 3 bases and J by 2 bases, and 17 bases separated the two germline ends. CDR3 length: 17 amino acids. In DNA form, the CDR3 reads TGTGCCAGCAGTTTCTCGCCACAGAGCGGAGCCTACAATGAGCAGTTCTTC. It encodes CASSFSPQSGAYNEQFF.

The genes are TRBV11-3 and TRBJ2-2; D gene uncertain. The V end was cut by 5 bases, the J end by 6 bases, with 7 bases between. The CDR3 contains 12 residues. The germline CDR1 and CDR2 sequences are SGHNT and YENEEA. The CDR3 DNA follows: TGTGCCAGCAGCCTCACATCCGGGGAGCTGTTTTTT. This translates into CASSLTSGELFF. The full variable domain, rest sourced from reference TRBV11-3 and TRBJ2-2, is EAGVVQSPRYKIIEKKQPVAFWCNPISGHNTLYWYLQNLGQGPELLIRYENEEAVDDSQLPKDRFSAERLKGVDSTLKIQPAELGDSAVYLCASSLTSGELFFGEGSRLTVL.

The chain recombines TRBV28 with TRBJ1-2; TRBD1 agrees at 11 bases. The germline CDR1 and CDR2 sequences are MDHEN and SYDVKM. The V and J ends lost 4 bases and 4 bases, in that order; junction bases with no gene match: 5. The CDR3 spans 15 residues. CDR3 loop: CASSSDRGLSYGYTF. CDR3 DNA: TGTGCCAGCAGTTCGGACAGGGGGCTTAGCTATGGCTACACCTTC.

CDR3 region: CATSRGGQGANEQFF. The CDR3 DNA reads as TGTGCCACCAGCAGAGGTGGACAGGGGGCTAATGAGCAGTTCTTC. The V call is TRBV15, the J call TRBJ2-1, with 11 bases identical to TRBD1. The CDR3 is 15 residues long. CDR1 and CDR2 from the germline V gene are LNHNV and YYDKDF (reference sequence). J was trimmed by 7 bases and V by 1 base; bases with no gene match: 3.